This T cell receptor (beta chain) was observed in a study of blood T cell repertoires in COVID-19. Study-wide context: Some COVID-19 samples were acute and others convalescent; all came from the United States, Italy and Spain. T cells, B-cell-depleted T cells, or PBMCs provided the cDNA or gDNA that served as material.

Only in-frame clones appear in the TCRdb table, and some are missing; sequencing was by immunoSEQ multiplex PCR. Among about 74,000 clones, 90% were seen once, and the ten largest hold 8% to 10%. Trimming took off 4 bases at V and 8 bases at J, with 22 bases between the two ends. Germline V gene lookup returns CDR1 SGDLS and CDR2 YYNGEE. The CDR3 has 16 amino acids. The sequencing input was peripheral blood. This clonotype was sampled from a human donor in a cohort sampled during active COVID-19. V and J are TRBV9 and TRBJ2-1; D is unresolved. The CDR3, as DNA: TGTGCCAGCAGCCCCCAGGCCCGCGTACTCCTACATGAGCAGTTCTTC. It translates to CASSPQARVLLHEQFF.